Listed below are T cell receptor beta chains from one sample, sequenced in a study of blood T cell repertoires in COVID-19. Data came from immunoSEQ multiplex PCR; TCRdb stores just in-frame clones and leaves some out. The repertoire has 100,000 to 150,000 clones, around 84% of them found once; the top ten carry about 17%. Sequencing was carried out using peripheral blood. The receptors shown here come from a woman of 80 years or more with acute or convalescent COVID-19. Both conserved end residues are part of each CDR3. Fields, in order: D gene, clone size, J gene, V gene, CDR3 DNA, CDR3 protein. The D gene is left open where the match is weak. Some rows mark clone size as missing; the rest say once, few, many or name a class of expanded clone.

>-|-|TRBJ2-7|TRBV6-2/TRBV6-3
TGTGCCAGCAGTAAACAGGGACAAGTCAGCTACGAGCAGTACTTC
CASSKQGQVSYEQYF
>TRBD1|-|TRBJ1-6|TRBV3-1/TRBV3-2
TGTGCCAGCAGCACCTGGGACAGGAGAAATTCACCCCTCCACTTT
CASSTWDRRNSPLHF
>-|-|TRBJ2-3|TRBV6-2/TRBV6-3
TGTGCCAGCAGTTATCGGCCAGGATTATTTCGTACAGATACGCAGTATTTT
CASSYRPGLFRTDTQYF
>TRBD2|-|TRBJ2-1|TRBV20-1
TGCAGTGCTAGTGGCCTAGCGGTCTACAATGAGCAGTTCTTC
CSASGLAVYNEQFF
>TRBD1|-|TRBJ2-7|TRBV10-3
TGTGCCATCAGTGAGCGGGGACAGGGGGCGGTAGAGCAGTACTTC
CAISERGQGAVEQYF
>-|-|TRBJ1-6|TRBV9
TGTGCCAGCAGCGTAGAAGGCAGCGGTTCACCCCTCCACTTT
CASSVEGSGSPLHF
>-|-|TRBJ2-1|TRBV6-2/TRBV6-3
TGTGCCAGCAGTCGCAACAGGTACAATGAGCAGTTCTTC
CASSRNRYNEQFF
>-|-|TRBJ1-5|TRBV6-6
TGTGCCAGCAGTTACTTACTGACAGGTACCAATCAGCCCCAGCATTTT
CASSYLLTGTNQPQHF
>-|-|TRBJ2-2|TRBV6-5
TGTGCCAGCAGTTCTGGGGGCGCTCGGACCGGGGAGCTGTTTTTT
CASSSGGARTGELFF
>-|-|TRBJ2-3|TRBV29-1
TGCAGCGTTGACGGCGGATTCACAGATACGCAGTATTTT
CSVDGGFTDTQYF
>-|-|TRBJ2-3|TRBV7-9
TGTGCCAGCAGCGCCGGGTTAGAAATAGGTTCAGATACGCAGTATTTT
CASSAGLEIGSDTQYF
>-|-|TRBJ1-1|TRBV2
TGTGCCAGCAGGCCAAGGGAAGGGGGCACTGAAGCTTTCTTT
CASRPREGGTEAFF
>-|-|TRBJ2-7|TRBV1
TGCACCAGCAGCCGATTTCCGGCTAGTGGTCCCTACGAGCAGTACTTC
CTSSRFPASGPYEQYF
>TRBD1|-|TRBJ1-6|TRBV7-2
TGTGCCAGCAGCTTAGAGGACAGGGGACCCCTTAATTCACCCCTCCACTTT
CASSLEDRGPLNSPLHF
>-|-|TRBJ2-5|TRBV18
TGTGCCAGCTCACCTCAGGGCCAGACCCAGTACTTC
CASSPQGQTQYF
>TRBD1|-|TRBJ2-1|TRBV3-1/TRBV3-2
TGTGCCACCCATACCGGGACAGGGGGCTACAATGAGCAGTTCTTC
CATHTGTGGYNEQFF
>TRBD2|-|TRBJ2-3|TRBV11-2
TGTGCCAGCAGCACCAAAAGACTAGCGGGCACAGATACGCAGTATTTT
CASSTKRLAGTDTQYF
>-|-|TRBJ2-3|TRBV12-1
TGTGCCAGTTACCGGACCGGACAAGATACGCAGTATTTT
CASYRTGQDTQYF
>-|-|TRBJ1-3|TRBV7-2
TGTGCCAGCAGCTTAGCTCCAGGGTCTGGAAACACCATATATTTT
CASSLAPGSGNTIYF
>-|-|TRBJ1-6|TRBV27
TGTGCCAGCAGTTTAACGACCCGGCGGGGTTCACCCCTCCACTTT
CASSLTTRRGSPLHF
>TRBD2|-|TRBJ2-1|TRBV6-2/TRBV6-3
TGTGCCAGCAGCTCACAAGCGGGACGACCCTACAATGAGCAGTTCTTC
CASSSQAGRPYNEQFF
>TRBD2|-|TRBJ2-7|TRBV6-2/TRBV6-3
TGTGCCAGCAGTCCCCGACTAGCGGATTACTTCTCCTACGAGCAGTACTTC
CASSPRLADYFSYEQYF
>TRBD1|-|TRBJ2-7|TRBV7-2
TGTGCCAGCAGCTTAGACAGGGGCCTTCGCGAGCAGTACTTC
CASSLDRGLREQYF
>-|-|TRBJ2-2|TRBV6-2/TRBV6-3
TGTGCCAGCAGTTACTCCGGGGGGCCCTCGAGCACCGGGGAGCTGTTTTTT
CASSYSGGPSSTGELFF
>-|-|TRBJ1-1|TRBV30
TGTGCCTGGACCCGGCCCCCCCGGGGGGCCGCTTTCTTT
CAWTRPPRGAAFF
>-|-|TRBJ2-5|TRBV19
TGTGCCAGTAGTATAGGCCACCTGGGTCGCAGGGAGACCCAGTACTTC
CASSIGHLGRRETQYF
>TRBD2|-|TRBJ2-1|TRBV18
TGTGCCAGCTCACCCGGACTAGCGGACTCCTACAATGAGCAGTTCTTC
CASSPGLADSYNEQFF
>TRBD1|once|TRBJ1-4|TRBV7-9
TGTGCCAGCAGCTACTACCGGGACAGTTCTGCAACTAATGAAAAACTGTTTTTT
CASSYYRDSSATNEKLFF
>-|once|TRBJ1-1|TRBV7-8
TGTGCCAGCAGCGCCATGACCGGGGGGAACACTGAAGCTTTCTTT
CASSAMTGGNTEAFF
>TRBD2|-|TRBJ2-3|TRBV4-3
TGCGCCAGCAGCCTAAGAGGGGGAGCGGGAGGAGCAGATACGCAGTATTTT
CASSLRGGAGGADTQYF
>TRBD2|-|TRBJ2-3|TRBV11-3
TGTGCCAGCAGCTCGGGCCGAGCGGGAGGGCCCGGGACAGATACGCAGTATTTT
CASSSGRAGGPGTDTQYF
>TRBD1|-|TRBJ2-1|TRBV10-3
TGTGCCATCAGACCGGGACAGCCCACCAATGAGCAGTTCTTC
CAIRPGQPTNEQFF
>-|-|TRBJ1-6|TRBV4-1
TGCGCCAGCAGCCAAGATCCCCGGGCAGGGCCTTATAATTCACCCCTCCACTTT
CASSQDPRAGPYNSPLHF
>-|large|TRBJ2-1|TRBV9
TGTGCCAGCAGCGTAGAGGGTGGGAGCGGGAATGAGCAGTTCTTC
CASSVEGGSGNEQFF
>TRBD2|-|TRBJ2-2|TRBV7-2
TGTGCCAGCAGCTTAGGCCTAGCGGGGGGGCCTGGCGGGGAGCTGTTTTTT
CASSLGLAGGPGGELFF
>-|-|TRBJ1-2|TRBV6-5
TGTGCCAGCAGTTACTCGAGGAAAAACAGGGTTGGCTACACCTTC
CASSYSRKNRVGYTF
>TRBD2|few|TRBJ2-1|TRBV7-9
TGTGCCAGCAGCGCCCCAGGGACTAGCGCCTACAATGAGCAGTTCTTC
CASSAPGTSAYNEQFF
>-|-|TRBJ1-5|TRBV27
TGTGCCAGCAGTTTGTTTTCAGGGGCAGGGGGCAATCAGCCCCAGCATTTT
CASSLFSGAGGNQPQHF
>TRBD1|-|TRBJ1-5|TRBV19
TGTGCCAGTAGCCGAACAGGGGGCAGTTCCGACAGGCAGCCCCAGCATTTT
CASSRTGGSSDRQPQHF
>-|-|TRBJ1-4|TRBV12-3/TRBV12-4
TGTGCCAGCAGTTTGCTCGGTCGGGAAAAACTGTTTTTT
CASSLLGREKLFF
>TRBD1|-|TRBJ1-1|TRBV6-5
TGTGCCAGCAGTTTCCCGGGACAGGCCCCTGAAGCTTTCTTT
CASSFPGQAPEAFF
>-|-|TRBJ2-7|TRBV7-2
TGTGCCAGCAGCCCGGAGGGTAGCTCCTACGAGCAGTACTTC
CASSPEGSSYEQYF
>TRBD2|-|TRBJ2-2|TRBV11-2
TGTGCCAGCAGCTTAGGTAGTTGGACTAGCGGGACTCACACCGGGGAGCTGTTTTTT
CASSLGSWTSGTHTGELFF
>TRBD1|-|TRBJ1-6|TRBV7-9
TGTGCCAGCAGCCCGCAGGGACAGCCTCATTCACCCCTCCACTTT
CASSPQGQPHSPLHF
>-|-|TRBJ2-1|TRBV5-1
TGCGCCAGCAGCTTCGACAGAACCTACAATGAGCAGTTCTTC
CASSFDRTYNEQFF
>-|-|TRBJ2-7|TRBV6-5
TGTGCCAGCAGTTACTCGGGTTTTAGCGGAATGTACGAGCAGTACTTC
CASSYSGFSGMYEQYF
>TRBD1|-|TRBJ1-6|TRBV4-1
TGCGCCAGCAGCCAAGTCAGGGGGCTTAATTCACCCCTCCACTTT
CASSQVRGLNSPLHF
>TRBD2|once|TRBJ2-3|TRBV19
TGTGCCAGTAGTATCCTAGCGGGGGTCACAGATACGCAGTATTTT
CASSILAGVTDTQYF
>-|-|TRBJ1-4|TRBV27
TGTGCCAGCAGTCCCCGGGGGTGGAAACTGTTTTTT
CASSPRGWKLFF
>TRBD2|once|TRBJ2-1|TRBV7-2
TGTGCCAGCAGCTCGGGCGAACTAGCGGGGGGGTACAATGAGCAGTTCTTC
CASSSGELAGGYNEQFF
>-|-|TRBJ2-7|TRBV5-8
TGTGCCAGCAGCTTGGTACCGAGACAGCCCTACGAGCAGTACTTC
CASSLVPRQPYEQYF
>-|-|TRBJ1-1|TRBV3-1/TRBV3-2
TGTGCCAGCCGGCGGGTGCGGACAGTGGAAGCTTTCTTT
CASRRVRTVEAFF
>TRBD2|-|TRBJ2-7|TRBV5-1
TGCGCCAGCAGCTTGGATGGTCTAGCGGGAGTCTACGAGCAGTACTTC
CASSLDGLAGVYEQYF
>TRBD1|few|TRBJ1-4|TRBV2
TGTGCCAGCAGTATCGGTGGACAGGGAGGGGAAAAACTGTTTTTT
CASSIGGQGGEKLFF